The clone carrying this T cell receptor (beta chain) came up many times. For CDR3 and TCR beta VDJ profiling, genomic DNA was the template used. TCRdb recomputed calls from the reads with MiXCR, one row per CDR3 protein. The repertoire holds over 100,000 distinct CDR3 sequences, with about 40% as singletons. This record comes from a study of CD8+CD57+ T cells in acquired aplastic anemia. Trimming cost V 4 bases and J 3 bases, with 9 bases left between them. The germline gives CDR1 MGHDK, CDR2 SYGVNS. This CDR3 contains 13 residues. Sequenced input: sorted CD4+, CD8+, or CD8+CD57+ T cells (not recorded which) from PBMCs. This receptor was obtained from a human donor in good health, serving as a control. This rearrangement joins TRBV25-1 to TRBJ1-1; D call uncertain. CDR3 nucleotide sequence: TGTGCCAGCAGTGTGCTGCCGTACACTGAAGCTTTCTTT. Its translation is CASSVLPYTEAFF. Filled out from reference TRBV25-1 and TRBJ1-1, the complete variable domain reads EADIYQTPRYLVIGTGKKITLECSQTMGHDKMYWYQQDPGMELHLIHYSYGVNSTEKGDLSSESTVSRIRTEHFPLTLESARPSHTSQYLCASSVLPYTEAFFGQGTRLTVV.